The 17 T cell receptor beta chains below come from one sample, sequenced in a study of OX40 agonist ivuxolimab in advanced cancers. Library generation was performed with the immunoSEQ multiplex PCR assay. TCRdb provides this immuneACCESS table in a form limited to in-frame rearrangements. Some clones are lacking; in checked studies, under half of them reflect an unresolved V gene, and why the rest are absent is not known. The sample table contains nearly 110,000 clones; only one count was recorded for 90% of them. Around 0.47% of the sample goes to the ten largest clones. The material was CD4+ or CD8+ T cells sorted from blood, obtained in a trial of the OX40 agonist ivuxolimab. The receptor source for this set is an adult with an advanced solid tumor such as melanoma, head and neck, liver or kidney cancer.

The V gene is TRBV28, the J gene TRBJ1-5; D might be TRBD1 (6 bases). This CDR3 is 15 amino acids long. CDR1 is MDHEN and CDR2 is SYDVKM in the germline V gene. Between the trimmed V and J ends, which lost 4 bases and 2 bases, there was a span of 12 bases. DNA for the CDR3: TGTGCCAGCAGTTCGGCGGGGGGCGGCAATCAGCCCCAGCATTTT. Its protein is CASSSAGGGNQPQHF.

V usage is TRBV18 and J usage is TRBJ2-7, with a tentative D call TRBD1 (6 bases). Germline V gene data show CDR1 as KGHSH and CDR2 as LQKENI. This CDR3 spans 14 amino acids. The V and J ends lost 0 bases and 7 bases respectively, with 13 bases between them. The DNA for the CDR3 is TGTGCCAGCTCACCACCGGCAGGGGCGGAGGAGCAGTACTTC. It is translated as CASSPPAGAEEQYF.

The V call is TRBV4-2, the J call TRBJ1-5; no clear D gene. The CDR3 sequence is 15 residues long. CDR1 and CDR2 (germline): LGHNA, YNFKEQ. V was cut by 0 bases and J by 0 bases, with 6 bases left in between. CDR3 coding DNA: TGTGCCAGCAGCCAAGAGGAGGTTAGCAATCAGCCCCAGCATTTT. Encoded protein: CASSQEEVSNQPQHF.

The chain uses TRBV27 and TRBJ1-1, with D unresolved. V was cut by 0 bases and J by 1 base, with 9 bases left in between. Per the germline V gene, CDR1 is MNHEY and CDR2 is SMNVEV (reference sequence). The length of the CDR3 is 15 residues. In DNA, the CDR3 is TGTGCCAGCAGTTTATCGGGTTTAGGGAACACTGAAGCTTTCTTT. Amino acid sequence: CASSLSGLGNTEAFF.

The rearrangement joins TRBV5-6 to TRBJ1-1; D call uncertain. The CDR3 consists of 13 residues. V gave up 0 bases and J gave up 4 bases, with 7 bases separating them. Germline loops: CDR1 SGHDT, CDR2 YYEEEE. The CDR3 DNA reads as TGTGCCAGCAGCTTGGGGTTCGGCACTGAAGCTTTCTTT. Translating gives CASSLGFGTEAFF.

The chain has TRBV30 and TRBJ2-3; TRBD2 aligns across 11 bases. The CDR3 has 15 amino acids. The V gene's germline CDR1 is GTSNPN and CDR2 SVGIG (reference sequence). V lost 3 bases and J lost 2; bases outside the gene matches: 4. The chain's CDR3 is CAWSRLAGFTDTQYF. In nucleotides, the CDR3 is TGTGCCTGGAGCAGACTAGCGGGGTTCACAGATACGCAGTATTTT.

The chain joins TRBV6-6 to TRBJ2-7; D unclear. Trimming removed 4 bases from V and 3 bases from J, with 4 bases in between. Germline V gene lookup returns CDR1 MNHNY and CDR2 SVGAGI (reference sequence). The CDR3 runs to 11 residues. The CDR3 protein is CASSLFYEQYF. The CDR3 nucleotides read TGTGCCAGCAGTTTATTCTACGAGCAGTACTTC.

The gene calls are TRBV7-9 and TRBJ2-7, with TRBD2 matching 7 bases. The CDR3 extends over 14 amino acids. Germline CDR1 is SEHNR and CDR2 is FQNEAQ (reference sequence). Losses at the gene ends were 6 bases for V and 4 bases for J; bases not matched to a gene: 9. Here the CDR3 DNA reads TGTGCCAGCAGAGGGGACTATGGAGGGTACGAGCAGTACTTC. It specifies CASRGDYGGYEQYF.

The gene calls are TRBV11-3 and TRBJ2-7; D is unclear. The CDR3 extends over 15 amino acids. Germline V lookup: CDR1 SGHNT, CDR2 YENEEA. Between the trimmed V and J ends, which lost 4 bases and 0 bases, there was a span of 13 bases. CDR3 residues: CASSSPGLFSYEQYF. The CDR3 coding sequence is TGTGCCAGCAGCTCCCCGGGTCTCTTCTCCTACGAGCAGTACTTC.

The rearrangement uses TRBV12-5 and TRBJ2-2; tentative D call: TRBD1 (6 bases). This CDR3 is 13 amino acids long. Per germline, CDR1 LGHNT and CDR2 FRNRAP. V lost 5 bases and J 4 bases, leaving 8 bases between the germline ends. CDR3 sequence (DNA): TGTGCTAGTGGTCTGGACAGCACCGGGGAGCTGTTTTTT. This translates into CASGLDSTGELFF.

The V and J genes are TRBV5-1 and TRBJ1-6, with a weak D call TRBD1 (5 bases). This CDR3 has 15 amino acids. V lost 1 base, J lost 7 bases, and 12 bases lay in between. Germline V CDR1 and CDR2: SGHRS, YFSETQ. In nucleotides, the CDR3 is TGCGCCAGCAGCTTGTTAGGCCAGGGCAATTCACCCCTCCACTTT. Encoded protein: CASSLLGQGNSPLHF.

The rearrangement uses TRBV29-1 and TRBJ2-5; D is unresolved. The CDR3 has 10 amino acids. In germline, CDR1 is SQVTM, CDR2 ANQGSEA. Trimming took 7 bases from V and 5 from J, leaving 8 bases between them. This CDR3 reads CSALGETQYF. DNA for the CDR3: TGCAGCGCACTTGGGGAGACCCAGTACTTC. Full variable domain (rest looked up from reference TRBV29-1 and TRBJ2-5): SAVISQKPSRDICQRGTSLTIQCQVDSQVTMMFWYRQQPGQSLTLIATANQGSEATYESGFVIDKFPISRPNLTFSTLTVSNMSPEDSSIYLCSALGETQYFGPGTRLLVL.

The V gene is TRBV11-2, the J gene TRBJ1-5; D is ambiguous. The CDR3 extends over 13 amino acids. Trimming stripped 6 bases from V and 4 bases from J, with 10 bases between. Germline CDR1 reads SGHAT; CDR2 reads FQNNGV. This CDR3 reads CASREQENQPQHF. The CDR3 DNA sequence: TGTGCCAGCAGAGAGCAGGAGAATCAGCCCCAGCATTTT. Full variable domain (rest looked up from reference TRBV11-2 and TRBJ1-5): EAGVAQSPRYKIIEKRQSVAFWCNPISGHATLYWYQQILGQGPKLLIQFQNNGVVDDSQLPKDRFSAERLKGVDSTLKIQPAKLEDSAVYLCASREQENQPQHFGDGTRLSIL.

The chain uses TRBV7-3 and TRBJ2-5; TRBD1 or TRBD2 may be the D gene (6 bases each). Germline V gives CDR1 SGHTA, CDR2 FQGTGA. Deletions cut 6 bases from V and 5 bases from J, with 19 bases between. The CDR3 is 15 amino acids. CDR3: CASSPYGGARETQYF. Written as DNA, the CDR3 is TGTGCCAGCAGTCCCTACGGGGGCGCTCGGGAGACCCAGTACTTC.

V is TRBV2 and J is TRBJ2-1; no clear D gene. Germline V gives CDR1 SNHLY, CDR2 FYNNEI. Trimming removed 7 bases from V and 3 bases from J, with 7 bases in between. The CDR3 totals 12 residues. The CDR3 spells CASTWDYNEQFF. Written as DNA, the CDR3 is TGTGCCAGCACCTGGGACTACAATGAGCAGTTCTTC.

The J gene is TRBJ1-1, the V gene TRBV29-1; D is possibly TRBD1 (6 bases). Germline V gene lookup returns CDR1 SQVTM and CDR2 ANQGSEA. The CDR3 sequence is 11 residues long. With 8 bases removed from V and 4 bases from J, the gap between germline ends came to 11 bases. The CDR3: CSSAQGTEAFF. The CDR3 nucleotides are TGCAGCTCCGCACAGGGCACTGAAGCTTTCTTT.

The rearrangement uses TRBV21-1 and TRBJ2-3; no DNA check was done on the table's D call, TRBD2. TRBV21-1 is designated a pseudogene. This CDR3 spans 14 amino acids. The CDR3 protein is CASSSAGSTDTQYF. The CDR3 region has the DNA TGTGCCAGCAGCTCCGCGGGGTCCACAGATACGCAGTATTTT.